This T cell receptor (beta chain) appears in the sequencing data of a study of blood T cell repertoires in COVID-19. Germline CDR1 is SNHLY and CDR2 is FYNNEI. V lost 7 bases, J lost 2 bases, and 13 bases lay in between. The length of the CDR3 is 14 residues. Libraries were prepared by immunoSEQ multiplex PCR; TCRdb keeps only in-frame clonotypes and omits some of them. There are approximately 440,000 clones in the sample; around 88% occur only once, and roughly 12% lies in the top ten. The specimen sequenced was peripheral blood. The receptor was isolated from a woman aged 50 to 60 with COVID-19, enrolled during active disease. The rearrangement joins TRBV2 to TRBJ2-3; tentatively, D is TRBD1 (5 bases). The CDR3 here is CASNGAWSTDTQYF. The CDR3 region has the DNA TGTGCCAGCAATGGGGCGTGGTCCACAGATACGCAGTATTTT.